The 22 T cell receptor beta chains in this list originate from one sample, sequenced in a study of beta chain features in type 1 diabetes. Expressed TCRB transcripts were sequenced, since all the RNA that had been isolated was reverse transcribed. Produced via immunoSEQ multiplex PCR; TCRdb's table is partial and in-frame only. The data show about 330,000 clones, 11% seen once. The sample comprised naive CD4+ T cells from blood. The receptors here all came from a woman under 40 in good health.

The chain's CDR3 is CASSPRGLSDTGELFF. CDR3 sequence (DNA): TGTGCCAGCAGCCCCAGGGGGCTGTCGGACACCGGGGAGCTGTTTTTT. J is TRBJ2-2 and V is TRBV7-8; 8 bases are shared with TRBD1. CDR3 length equals 16 residues. Trimming at V came to 5 bases and at J to 3 bases, leaving 8 bases not matched to a gene. Germline loops: CDR1 SGHVS, CDR2 FQNEAQ.

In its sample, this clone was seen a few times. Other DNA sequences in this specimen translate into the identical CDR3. CDR3 loop: CASSLVGSLQETQYF. CDR3 coding DNA: TGTGCCAGCAGCTTAGTCGGGAGTCTCCAAGAGACCCAGTACTTC. The rearrangement links TRBV7-9 to TRBJ2-5; D perhaps matches TRBD2 (6 bases). V dropped 1 base and J dropped 1 base, with 10 bases sitting between them. The V gene's germline CDR1 is SEHNR and CDR2 FQNEAQ (reference sequence). The CDR3 runs to 15 residues.

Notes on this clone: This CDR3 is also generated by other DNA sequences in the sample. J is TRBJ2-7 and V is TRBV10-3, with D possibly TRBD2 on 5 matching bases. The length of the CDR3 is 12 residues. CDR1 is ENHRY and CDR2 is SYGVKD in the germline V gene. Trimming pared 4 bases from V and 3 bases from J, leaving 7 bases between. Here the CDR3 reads CAISGTSYEQYF. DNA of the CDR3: TGTGCCATCAGTGGTACTAGCTACGAGCAGTACTTC.

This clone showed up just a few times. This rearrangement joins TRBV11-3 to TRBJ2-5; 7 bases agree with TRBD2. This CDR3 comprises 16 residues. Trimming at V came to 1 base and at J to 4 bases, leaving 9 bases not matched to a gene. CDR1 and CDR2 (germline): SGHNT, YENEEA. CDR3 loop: CASSLGASGGRETQYF. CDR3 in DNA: TGTGCCAGCAGCTTAGGGGCTAGCGGAGGCCGAGAGACCCAGTACTTC.

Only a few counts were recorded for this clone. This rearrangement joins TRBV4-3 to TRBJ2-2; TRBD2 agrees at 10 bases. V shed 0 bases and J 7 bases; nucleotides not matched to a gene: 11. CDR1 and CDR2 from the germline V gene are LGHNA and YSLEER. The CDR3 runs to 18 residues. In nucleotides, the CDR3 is TGCGCCAGCAGCCAAGATGGGCCTAGCGGGAGAGGGGTCGGGGAGCTGTTTTTT. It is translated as CASSQDGPSGRGVGELFF.

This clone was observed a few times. CDR3 loop: CASSFKETQYF. The CDR3 DNA sequence: TGCGCCAGCAGCTTTAAAGAGACCCAGTACTTC. The chain couples TRBV5-1 to TRBJ2-5; D remains ambiguous. The V and J ends lost 2 bases and 3 bases respectively, with 2 bases between them. Germline loops: CDR1 SGHRS, CDR2 YFSETQ. The CDR3 length is 11 residues.

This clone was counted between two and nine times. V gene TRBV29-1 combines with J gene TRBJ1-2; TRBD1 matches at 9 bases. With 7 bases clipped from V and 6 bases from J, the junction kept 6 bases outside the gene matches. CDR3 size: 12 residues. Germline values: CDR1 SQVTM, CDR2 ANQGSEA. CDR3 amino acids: CSDLRQGDGYTF. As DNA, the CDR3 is TGCAGCGACCTAAGACAGGGGGATGGCTACACCTTC.

The CDR3 DNA follows: TGCGCCAGCAGCCAAGAAGCAAGCGGTTCGGATACGCAGTATTTT. Translating gives CASSQEASGSDTQYF. The chain combines TRBV4-3 with TRBJ2-3, with D perhaps matching TRBD2 (5 bases). Trimming removed 0 bases at V and 6 bases at J, with 13 bases between. Germline loops: CDR1 LGHNA, CDR2 YSLEER. CDR3 length: 15 amino acids.

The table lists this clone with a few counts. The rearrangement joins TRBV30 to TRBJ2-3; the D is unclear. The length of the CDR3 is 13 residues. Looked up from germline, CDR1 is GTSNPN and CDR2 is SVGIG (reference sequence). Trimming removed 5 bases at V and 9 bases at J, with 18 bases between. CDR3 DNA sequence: TGTGCCTGGTCGGCGGTTGCTGCCACAACGCAGTATTTT. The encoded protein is CAWSAVAATTQYF.

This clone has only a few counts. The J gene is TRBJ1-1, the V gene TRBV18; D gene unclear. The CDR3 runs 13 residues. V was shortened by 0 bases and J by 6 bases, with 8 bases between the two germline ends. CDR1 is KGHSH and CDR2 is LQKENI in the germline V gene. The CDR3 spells CASSPPARAEAFF. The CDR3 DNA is TGTGCCAGCTCACCACCGGCGCGGGCTGAAGCTTTCTTT.

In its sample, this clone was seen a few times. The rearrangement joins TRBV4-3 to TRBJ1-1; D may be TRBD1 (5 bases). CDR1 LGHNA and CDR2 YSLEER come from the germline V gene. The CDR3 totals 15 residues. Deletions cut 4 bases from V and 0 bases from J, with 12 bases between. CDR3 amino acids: CASSRGGMMNTEAFF. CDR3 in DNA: TGCGCCAGCAGCCGGGGGGGGATGATGAACACTGAAGCTTTCTTT.

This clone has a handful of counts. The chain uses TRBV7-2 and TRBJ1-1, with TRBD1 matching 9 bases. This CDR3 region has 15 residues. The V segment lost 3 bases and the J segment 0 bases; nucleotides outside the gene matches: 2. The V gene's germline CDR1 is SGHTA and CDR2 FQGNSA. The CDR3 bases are TGTGCCAGCAGCTTGGGACAGGGCTTGAACACTGAAGCTTTCTTT. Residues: CASSLGQGLNTEAFF. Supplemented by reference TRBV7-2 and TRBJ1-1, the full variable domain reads GAGVSQSPSNKVTEKGKDVELRCDPISGHTALYWYRQSLGQGLEFLIYFQGNSAPDKSGLPSDRFSAERTGGSVSTLTIQRTQQEDSAVYLCASSLGQGLNTEAFFGQGTRLTVV.

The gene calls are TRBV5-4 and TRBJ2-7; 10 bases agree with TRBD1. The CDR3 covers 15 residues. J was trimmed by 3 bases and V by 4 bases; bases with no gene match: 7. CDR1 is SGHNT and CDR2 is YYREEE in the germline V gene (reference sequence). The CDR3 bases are TGTGCCAGCAGCCGGCAGGGGACAGGGGACTACGAGCAGTACTTC. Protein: CASSRQGTGDYEQYF.

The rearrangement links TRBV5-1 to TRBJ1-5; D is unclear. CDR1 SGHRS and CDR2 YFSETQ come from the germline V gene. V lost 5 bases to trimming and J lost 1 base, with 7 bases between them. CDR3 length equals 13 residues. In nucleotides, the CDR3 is TGCGCCAGCAGTTACTACAGCAATCAGCCCCAGCATTTT. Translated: CASSYYSNQPQHF.

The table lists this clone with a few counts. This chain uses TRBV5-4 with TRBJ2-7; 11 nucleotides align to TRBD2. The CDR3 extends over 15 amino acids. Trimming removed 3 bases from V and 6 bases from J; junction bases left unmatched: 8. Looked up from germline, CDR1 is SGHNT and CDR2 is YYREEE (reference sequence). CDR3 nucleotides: TGTGCCAGCAGCTCCTCACTAGCGGGAGTCCGCGAGCAGTACTTC. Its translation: CASSSSLAGVREQYF.

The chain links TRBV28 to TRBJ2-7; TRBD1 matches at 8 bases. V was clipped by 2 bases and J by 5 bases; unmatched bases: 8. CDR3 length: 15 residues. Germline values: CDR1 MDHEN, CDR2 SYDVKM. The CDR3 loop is CASSLAGTGLHEQYF. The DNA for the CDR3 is TGTGCCAGCAGTTTAGCCGGGACAGGACTCCACGAGCAGTACTTC.

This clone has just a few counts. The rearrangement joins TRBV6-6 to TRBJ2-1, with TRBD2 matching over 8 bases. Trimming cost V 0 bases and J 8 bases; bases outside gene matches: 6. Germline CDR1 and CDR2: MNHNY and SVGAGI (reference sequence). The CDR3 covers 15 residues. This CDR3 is CASSYSGLGADEQFF. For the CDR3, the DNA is TGTGCCAGCAGTTACTCGGGACTAGGCGCCGATGAGCAGTTCTTC.

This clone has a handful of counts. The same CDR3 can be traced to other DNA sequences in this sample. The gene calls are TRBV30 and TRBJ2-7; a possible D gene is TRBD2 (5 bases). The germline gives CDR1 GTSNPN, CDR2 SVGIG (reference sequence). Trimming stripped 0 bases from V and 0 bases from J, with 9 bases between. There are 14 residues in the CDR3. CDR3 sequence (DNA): TGTGCCTGGAGTGTACTACGGGGCTCCTACGAGCAGTACTTC. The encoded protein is CAWSVLRGSYEQYF.

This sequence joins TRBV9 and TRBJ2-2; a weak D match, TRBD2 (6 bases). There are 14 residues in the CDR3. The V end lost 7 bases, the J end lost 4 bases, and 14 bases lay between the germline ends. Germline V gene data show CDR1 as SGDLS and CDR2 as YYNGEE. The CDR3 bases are TGTGCCAGCTCCGAATCCGGGGGCACCGGGGAGCTGTTTTTT. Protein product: CASSESGGTGELFF.

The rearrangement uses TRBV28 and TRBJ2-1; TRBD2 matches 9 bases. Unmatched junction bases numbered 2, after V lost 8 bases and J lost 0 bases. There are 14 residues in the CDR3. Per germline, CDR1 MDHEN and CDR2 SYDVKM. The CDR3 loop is CASGSGSSYNEQFF. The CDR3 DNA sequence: TGTGCCAGCGGTAGCGGGAGCTCCTACAATGAGCAGTTCTTC. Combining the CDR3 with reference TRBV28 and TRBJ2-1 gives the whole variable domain DVKVTQSSRYLVKRTGEKVFLECVQDMDHENMFWYRQDPGLGLRLIYFSYDVKMKEKGDIPEGYSVSREKKERFSLILESASTNQTSMYLCASGSGSSYNEQFFGPGTRLTVL.

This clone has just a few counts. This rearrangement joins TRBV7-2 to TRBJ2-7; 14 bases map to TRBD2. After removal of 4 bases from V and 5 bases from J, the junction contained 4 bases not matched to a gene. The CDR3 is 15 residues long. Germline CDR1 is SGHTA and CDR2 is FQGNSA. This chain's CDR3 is CASSSGLAGGNEQYF. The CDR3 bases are TGTGCCAGCAGCTCCGGACTAGCGGGAGGTAACGAGCAGTACTTC.

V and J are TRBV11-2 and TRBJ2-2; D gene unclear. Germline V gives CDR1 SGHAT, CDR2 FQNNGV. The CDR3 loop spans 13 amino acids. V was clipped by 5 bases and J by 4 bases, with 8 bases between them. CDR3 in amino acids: CASSPRATGELFF. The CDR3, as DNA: TGTGCCAGCAGCCCCCGAGCCACCGGGGAGCTGTTTTTT.